Included here is one T cell receptor (beta chain) sequence, with context. No antigen is known for it. No base qualities exist here, and no much larger clone lies one base off it. This record belongs to a study of T cell changes during pregnancy in multiple sclerosis (dated by TCRdb to the late 2010s). With respect to the entire study: The study looked at changes in the T cell repertoire across pregnancy in women with multiple sclerosis.

CDR1 is given as SGHTA and CDR2 as FQGNSA, both from the germline V gene. Including the terminal cysteine and phenylalanine, the CDR3 comprises 16 residues. CDR3 DNA is the only sequence kept; it has 48 bases, read in frame from the first base. Compared with germline, V lacks 7 bases and J lacks 6 bases; bases without a gene match: 13. The library was made by the immunoSEQ multiplex PCR assay. Imported from immuneACCESS, the table was reduced by TCRdb to in-frame sequences with V and J called. These copies leave out some clones; in studies compared against another copy, an unresolved V gene accounts for under half, and the cause of the remainder is not known. This sample has some 60,000 clones in its table, and around 91% of those were observed once. More than 1.5% of the sample goes to the ten largest clones.

Specimen: peripheral blood, collected after pregnancy. The sequence links TRBV7-2 to TRBJ2-7; 12 central nucleotides agree with TRBD2. This TCR derives from a female donor with multiple sclerosis, enrolled in a pregnancy study. The CDR3 reads CASTQTATSGGLEQYF. At the DNA level, the sequence is TGTGCCAGCACCCAAACCGCGACTAGCGGGGGCCTCGAGCAGTACTTC.